This is a list of T cell receptor beta chains from one sample in a study of T cell repertoires in cytomegalovirus infection. Their antigens are not known. Each CDR3 protein gets one entry after TCRdb re-called the reads with MiXCR. The table lists approximately 910,000 distinct CDR3 sequences, more than 25% of them singletons. This specimen consisted of cultured CD8+ T cells from PBMCs, obtained from culture after CMV antigen stimulation. All receptors come from a human donor in good health (CMV status not recorded). Some clones in this sample may be carry-over from other donors' samples. CDR3s leave out the opening cysteine and the closing phenylalanine or tryptophan. Clone size is shown for a subset of rows, as once, few, many or a class of expanded clone.

CDR3 protein	V gene	J gene	clone size
ASSPLSGQIYNEQF	TRBV27	TRBJ2-1	few
ASISTSPGELF	TRBV11-2	TRBJ2-2	few
ASSVRDSTTSSYNEQF	TRBV7-9	TRBJ2-1	NA
SARDVGLGAVEQF	TRBV20-1	TRBJ2-1	few
ASSARDTKRGPYNEQF	TRBV19	TRBJ2-1	NA
ASSLFSQETQY	TRBV7-9	TRBJ2-5	NA
ASSIGISTFTADTQY	TRBV19	TRBJ2-3	NA
ASSFRDGDYGYT	TRBV5-5	TRBJ1-2	NA
ASSSSPSGGNTGELF	TRBV7-8	TRBJ2-2	many
ASSLILSGAGYT	TRBV7-9	TRBJ1-2	many
ASSQGEGGGETQY	TRBV7-9	TRBJ2-5	few
ASSDGGGNAF	TRBV6-6	TRBJ1-1	NA
ASSLVTGSSEKLF	TRBV7-8	TRBJ1-4	many
ASSSRDDGNTIY	TRBV9	TRBJ1-3	NA
ASSLPGPGEQY	TRBV7-9	TRBJ2-7	many
ASSDPATSNTGELF	TRBV6-1	TRBJ2-2	many
ASSFINEQF	TRBV28	TRBJ2-1	few
ASSGTDSYNEQF	TRBV7-8	TRBJ2-1	many
ASSPPGEDNEQF	TRBV4-3	TRBJ2-1	few
ASSQYTSGGAREQF	TRBV23-1	TRBJ2-1	few
ASIPSGETQY	TRBV7-9	TRBJ2-5	NA
ASSYSTSPYNEQF	TRBV6-5	TRBJ2-1	few
ASSYTKANTGELF	TRBV6-5	TRBJ2-2	few